The clone carrying this T cell receptor (beta chain) was recorded many times. Its cognate antigen is unknown. V lost 5 bases to trimming and J lost 7 bases, with 17 bases between them. The CDR3 runs 13 residues. Germline values: CDR1 DFQATT, CDR2 SNEGSKA (reference sequence). The data are from a study of CD8 T cells in ankylosing spondylitis. Study-wide findings and caveats: Earlier studies detected some motif variants in reactive arthritis synovial fluid and blood. A motif in TCR beta, a set of roughly eight highly homologous variants, appeared characteristic of ankylosing spondylitis blood. Disease-linked clones reportedly showed significant enrichment in matched ankylosing spondylitis synovial fluid.

TCRdb recomputed calls from the 5' RACE reads with MiXCR, one row per CDR3 protein. The sample includes 200,000 to 300,000 distinct CDR3 sequences, about 24% of them seen just once. Source material: blood, either unsorted or a sorted T cell fraction (not recorded which). The receptor's source is a male donor with ankylosing spondylitis or in good health (not recorded which). The V call is TRBV20-1, the J call TRBJ1-2, with a tentative D call TRBD1 (6 bases). CDR3 residues: CSASLEGVAGYTF. In DNA, the CDR3 is TGCAGTGCTTCTCTAGAGGGGGTTGCTGGCTACACCTTC.